These 13 T cell receptor beta chains were all obtained from the same sample, sequenced in a study of cytomegalovirus exposure and HLA in healthy donors. Primers for the PCR totalled 60 Vbeta and 13 Jbeta. The assay was immunoSEQ multiplex PCR, and TCRdb's table has in-frame clones only and misses some. This table holds roughly 200,000 clones, roughly 79% found once. The sequenced sample consisted of PBMCs. Receptor source: a young man in good health and CMV-seronegative.

V gene TRBV4-2 combines with J gene TRBJ1-2; no clear D. The germline V gene has CDR1 LGHNA and CDR2 YNFKEQ. V gave up 0 bases and J gave up 4 bases, with 18 bases separating them. The CDR3 totals 17 residues. The CDR3 is CASSQEGPWQRGYGYTF. The CDR3 DNA follows: TGTGCCAGCAGCCAAGAGGGCCCTTGGCAGCGGGGCTATGGCTACACCTTC.

This clone came up a few times. This chain joins TRBV25-1 and TRBJ2-2, with 8 bases fitting TRBD1. With V trimmed by 3 bases and J by 5 bases, 8 bases remained unmatched. This CDR3 is built from 16 residues. The germline CDR1 and CDR2 sequences are MGHDK and SYGVNS. CDR3 sequence (DNA): TGTGCCAGCAGTGATCCCACGACAGGGGTAACCGGGGAGCTGTTTTTT. It encodes CASSDPTTGVTGELFF.

This chain connects TRBV6-5 to TRBJ1-1; the match to TRBD1 covers 8 bases. With 6 bases clipped from V and 4 bases from J, the junction kept 7 bases outside the gene matches. The germline V gene has CDR1 MNHEY and CDR2 SVGAGI. The CDR3 is 14 amino acids. The CDR3 nucleotides read TGTGCCAGCAGCCGGGGGACAGGTGTCACTGAAGCTTTCTTT. Encoded protein: CASSRGTGVTEAFF.

Written as DNA, the CDR3 is TGTGCCAGCAGTCCTCTGGGAGGGGCAAACTACTATGGCTACACCTTC. It specifies CASSPLGGANYYGYTF. The chain uses TRBV27 and TRBJ1-2, with TRBD1 as a possible D gene (5 bases). Trimming shortened V by 5 bases and J by 3 bases, and 19 bases separated the two germline ends. The CDR3 extends over 16 amino acids. CDR1 MNHEY and CDR2 SMNVEV come from the germline V gene (reference sequence).

The V and J genes are TRBV7-9 and TRBJ2-3; D is possibly TRBD1 (5 bases). CDR1 is SEHNR, CDR2 FQNEAQ, per germline (reference sequence). The CDR3 length is 16 residues. V was trimmed by 5 bases and J by 2 bases, leaving 17 bases between them. The CDR3 protein is CASSAYVGVTTDTQYF. CDR3 sequence (DNA): TGTGCCAGCAGCGCTTATGTAGGGGTAACCACAGATACGCAGTATTTT. Full variable domain (outside the CDR3, taken from reference TRBV7-9 and TRBJ2-3): DTGVSQNPRHKITKRGQNVTFRCDPISEHNRLYWYRQTLGQGPEFLTYFQNEAQLEKSRLLSDRFSAERPKGSFSTLEIQRTEQGDSAMYLCASSAYVGVTTDTQYFGPGTRLTVL.

The rearrangement joins TRBV4-1 to TRBJ2-7, with 16 bases lining up with TRBD2. V was clipped by 0 bases and J by 6 bases; unmatched bases: 2. CDR1 MGHRA and CDR2 YSYEKL come from the germline V gene. The CDR3 has 16 amino acids. CDR3 residues: CASSQEGTSGRGEQYF. CDR3 sequence (DNA): TGCGCCAGCAGCCAAGAGGGGACTAGCGGGAGGGGCGAGCAGTACTTC.

This clone has only a few counts. The gene calls are TRBV7-3 and TRBJ2-1; D possibly corresponds to TRBD2 (7 bases). Per the germline V gene, CDR1 is SGHTA and CDR2 is FQGTGA. Deletions cut 5 bases from V and 0 bases from J, with 20 bases between. The CDR3 runs 18 residues. CDR3 protein: CASSHTGWGGSSYNEQFF. CDR3 DNA: TGTGCCAGCAGCCATACAGGGTGGGGAGGGAGCTCCTACAATGAGCAGTTCTTC. The entire variable domain, with the rest obtained from reference TRBV7-3 and TRBJ2-1, is as follows: GAGVSQTPSNKVTEKGKYVELRCDPISGHTALYWYRQSLGQGPEFLIYFQGTGAADDSGLPNDRFFAVRPEGSVSTLKIQRTERGDSAVYLCASSHTGWGGSSYNEQFFGPGTRLTVL.

The chain carries TRBV4-1 and TRBJ2-7; TRBD2 aligns across 9 bases. Germline trimming cut 2 bases from V and 7 bases from J; bases unmatched to any gene: 18. This CDR3 region has 18 residues. Germline lookup yields CDR1 MGHRA and CDR2 YSYEKL. CDR3: CASSQRTQETSGIGEQYF. CDR3 in DNA: TGCGCCAGCAGCCAACGGACGCAGGAGACTAGCGGAATTGGTGAGCAGTACTTC.

This clone was recorded only once. V gene TRBV21-1 combines with J gene TRBJ2-5; the table's D call of TRBD1 was not tested on the DNA. TRBV21-1 is a recognized pseudogene. The CDR3 extends over 14 amino acids. This chain's CDR3 is CASSIEGDQETQYF. CDR3 DNA: TGTGCCAGCAGCATAGAGGGGGACCAAGAGACCCAGTACTTC.

This sequence joins TRBV9 and TRBJ2-5, with TRBD1 identical over 8 bases. The CDR3 runs to 15 residues. The germline CDR1 and CDR2 sequences are SGDLS and YYNGEE. The V and J ends lost 0 bases and 1 base, in that order; junction bases with no gene match: 2. The CDR3 DNA is TGTGCCAGCAGCGTAGGCGGACAGGGCCAAGAGACCCAGTACTTC. Its translation: CASSVGGQGQETQYF.

The genes are TRBV11-3 and TRBJ2-1, with D unclear. The CDR3 has 13 amino acids. Trimming took 0 bases from V and 8 from J, leaving 8 bases between them. Per the germline V gene, CDR1 is SGHNT and CDR2 is YENEEA. CDR3 loop: CASSLESVDEQFF. The CDR3 DNA is TGTGCCAGCAGCTTAGAGTCGGTTGATGAGCAGTTCTTC.

The V gene is TRBV5-1, the J gene TRBJ2-3; D is perhaps TRBD2 (6 bases). Trimming pared 4 bases from V and 4 bases from J, leaving 16 bases between. The CDR3 consists of 15 residues. From germline, CDR1 is SGHRS and CDR2 YFSETQ. The CDR3 region is CASSPLTSGPDTQYF. CDR3 sequence (DNA): TGCGCCAGCAGCCCACTGACTAGTGGCCCAGATACGCAGTATTTT.

The chain carries TRBV6-6 and TRBJ2-1; maybe TRBD2 (6 bases). Germline V lookup: CDR1 MNHNY, CDR2 SVGAGI (reference sequence). Deletions cut 8 bases from V and 5 bases from J, with 19 bases between. The CDR3 contains 15 residues. CDR3 DNA sequence: TGTGCCAGCCGGATCCGGGGGAACCCTAACAATGAGCAGTTCTTC. Protein sequence: CASRIRGNPNNEQFF.